This T cell receptor (beta chain) was recorded in a study of beta chain features in type 1 diabetes. Whole-study findings and limits: In comparison with healthy donors, patients had naive, central memory and Treg TCRB repertoires that appeared more similar. Shorter TCRB CDR3s, moderately but significantly so, were found in Type 1 diabetes patients in all four CD4+ subsets.

Expressed TCRB transcripts got sequenced, as all isolated RNA was reverse transcribed. Profiling relied on immunoSEQ multiplex PCR, and the TCRdb table lists in-frame clones only, not all of them. The table has 300,000 to 400,000 clones, around a tenth seen once. A heparinised blood draw that averaged around 110 mL was obtained once from each donor. The CDR3 sequence is 15 residues long. The germline gives CDR1 LNHDA, CDR2 SQIVND (reference sequence). V was trimmed by 0 bases and J by 0 bases, leaving 8 bases between them. The sample holds a few counts of this clone. Its antigen is currently unknown. This sample also contains other DNA sequences that code for the same CDR3.

The sequence was obtained from a man aged 25-45 years with type 1 diabetes. The chain combines TRBV19 with TRBJ1-2; D call uncertain. The sequenced material came from central memory CD4+ T cells from blood. Written as DNA, the CDR3 is TGTGCCAGTAGTATAGATCGCGGAGCTAACTATGGCTACACCTTC. Its protein product is CASSIDRGANYGYTF.